These 3 T cell receptor beta chains originate from one sample sequenced in a study of blood T cell repertoires in COVID-19. The assay was immunoSEQ multiplex PCR, and TCRdb's table has in-frame clones only and misses some. The sample has 90,000 to 100,000 clones, approximately 90% seen once. Sequencing was performed on peripheral blood. These receptors were taken from a woman in her sixties or seventies with COVID-19, enrolled during active disease.

The CDR3 DNA follows: TGTGCCAGCAGCGAGCAGACAGGTGATAATCAGCCCCAGCATTTT. Translation: CASSEQTGDNQPQHF. The chain links TRBV5-6 to TRBJ1-5; D may be TRBD1 (6 bases). Germline CDR1 reads SGHDT; CDR2 reads YYEEEE. The germline V and J ends were trimmed by 4 bases and 4 bases, with 15 bases remaining between them. This CDR3 comprises 15 residues.

The chain combines TRBV21-1 with TRBJ2-4; the table assigns TRBD1, which was not confirmed against the DNA. TRBV21-1 is shown as a pseudogene. The CDR3 consists of 14 residues. The CDR3 DNA follows: TGTGCCAGCACCCTAGGGACAGAGAAAAACATTCAGTACTTC. It specifies CASTLGTEKNIQYF.

In this sample, this clone turned up many times. The V gene is TRBV5-5, the J gene TRBJ2-2; a possible D gene is TRBD2 (5 bases). V was pared by 0 bases and J by 5 bases, with 8 bases between. Germline CDR1 is SGHKS and CDR2 is YYEKEE (reference sequence). The CDR3 sequence is 14 residues long. This CDR3 is CASSLAEGTGELFF. CDR3 in DNA: TGTGCCAGCAGCTTGGCTGAGGGAACCGGGGAGCTGTTTTTT. Full variable domain (remainder filled in from reference TRBV5-5 and TRBJ2-2): DAGVTQSPTHLIKTRGQQVTLRCSPISGHKSVSWYQQVLGQGPQFIFQYYEKEERGRGNFPDRFSARQFPNYSSELNVNALLLGDSALYLCASSLAEGTGELFFGEGSRLTVL.